A selection of T cell receptor beta chains follows, all from one sample in a study of blood T cells in healthy people across ages. Each CDR3 protein is one row after TCRdb ran MiXCR on the 5' RACE reads. The table has roughly 1,700,000 distinct CDR3 sequences, approximately 30% seen once. Sequencing was done on a sample of blood. Receptors were obtained from a woman in her thirties in good health. Both conserved end residues are part of each CDR3. The order of the fields is D gene, J gene, clone size, V gene, CDR3 protein, CDR3 DNA. D genes are given only for firm matches. The size of a clone is reported for some rows only, either as once, few or many, or as a class for expanded clones.

>TRBD1|TRBJ2-7|few|TRBV5-1
CASSFLRGRGSPYEQYF
TGCGCCAGCAGCTTCTTGAGGGGGCGAGGCTCCCCTTACGAGCAGTACTTC
>TRBD1|TRBJ1-1|few|TRBV12-3/TRBV12-4
CASSLWDSEAFF
TGTGCCAGCAGTTTATGGGACAGTGAAGCTTTCTTT
>TRBD1|TRBJ2-7|few|TRBV7-8
CASSSVPGQDASYEQYF
TGTGCCAGCAGCTCCGTGCCGGGACAGGACGCATCCTACGAGCAGTACTTC
>.|TRBJ1-5|few|TRBV5-5
CASSIQPAQPQHF
TGTGCCAGCAGCATACAGCCGGCGCAGCCCCAGCATTTT
>TRBD2|TRBJ2-1|.|TRBV28
CASSWGVALAGPNEQFF
TGTGCCAGCAGTTGGGGGGTTGCACTAGCGGGGCCTAATGAGCAGTTCTTC
>.|TRBJ1-4|.|TRBV5-1
CASSRSGSGTNEKLFF
TGCGCCAGCAGCCGGTCCGGGAGTGGAACTAATGAAAAACTGTTTTTT
>.|TRBJ2-7|many|TRBV29-1
CSVGSPGRSGPSSYEQYF
TGCAGCGTTGGATCTCCGGGACGCAGCGGCCCGAGCTCCTACGAGCAGTACTTC
>.|TRBJ2-4|.|TRBV20-1
CSALVLRDSYERYF
TGCAGTGCTCTCGTCCTCAGGGATTCCTACGAGCGGTACTTC
>.|TRBJ2-7|many|TRBV4-2
CASSQDLTYEQYF
TGTGCCAGCAGCCAAGACCTGACCTACGAGCAGTACTTC
>.|TRBJ2-3|many|TRBV20-1
CSAADSRTQYF
TGCAGTGCTGCGGACAGTCGGACGCAGTATTTT
>.|TRBJ2-1|once|TRBV21-1
CASSKVVSHPRRDEQFF
TGTGCCAGCAGCAAAGTAGTATCTCATCCCCGACGTGATGAGCAGTTCTTC
>TRBD1|TRBJ2-7|many|TRBV7-8
CASSLMGQGGEQYF
TGTGCCAGCAGCTTAATGGGACAGGGTGGGGAGCAGTACTTC
>.|TRBJ1-1|.|TRBV3-1
CASSQVIGSEAFF
TGTGCCAGCAGCCAAGTGATAGGCTCTGAAGCTTTCTTT
>TRBD1|TRBJ1-1|.|TRBV7-9
CASSLGQTDTEAFF
TGTGCCAGCAGCTTGGGACAGACCGACACTGAAGCTTTCTTT
>.|TRBJ2-3|.|TRBV20-1
CSASEVESTDTQYF
TGCAGTGCTAGCGAGGTGGAAAGCACAGATACGCAGTATTTT
>.|TRBJ1-1|once|TRBV5-1
CASSLGSGPQAFF
TGCGCCAGCAGCTTGGGAAGCGGTCCCCAAGCTTTCTTT
>.|TRBJ2-5|few|TRBV9
CASSVEDGGLQETQYF
TGTGCCAGCAGCGTAGAAGACGGGGGGCTCCAAGAGACCCAGTACTTC
>.|TRBJ2-7|.|TRBV3-1
CASSQGRWAQEVDEQYF
TGTGCCAGCAGCCAAGGTCGGTGGGCACAGGAGGTTGACGAGCAGTACTTC
>TRBD1|TRBJ2-2|.|TRBV7-6
CASSPGQGGAGELFF
TGTGCCAGCAGCCCCGGACAGGGGGGAGCCGGGGAGCTGTTTTTT
>.|TRBJ2-7|.|TRBV5-1
CASSAPNRVFPAEQYF
TGCGCCAGCAGCGCCCCCAACAGGGTATTCCCGGCCGAGCAGTACTTC
>TRBD1|TRBJ2-1|.|TRBV19
CASSIGTGSYNEQFF
TGTGCCAGTAGTATAGGGACAGGGTCCTACAATGAGCAGTTCTTC
>TRBD2|TRBJ2-1|few|TRBV4-1
CASSHSIAGPTYNEQFF
TGCGCCAGCAGCCATTCAATAGCGGGGCCTACCTACAATGAGCAGTTCTTC
>.|TRBJ2-3|.|TRBV20-1
CSARDLEGGGYTQYF
TGCAGTGCTAGAGATTTGGAGGGAGGAGGATATACGCAGTATTTT
>TRBD2|TRBJ2-7|few|TRBV13
CASSQKPAGGYEQYF
TGCGCCAGCAGCCAGAAACCAGCGGGGGGGTACGAGCAGTACTTC
>.|TRBJ2-7|many|TRBV20-1
CSAREPGRQGYEQYF
TGCAGTGCTAGAGAACCGGGACGGCAAGGCTACGAGCAGTACTTC
>TRBD1|TRBJ2-1|many|TRBV11-2
CASSSGTGRYNEQFF
TGTGCCAGCAGCTCGGGGACAGGGCGCTACAATGAGCAGTTCTTC
>.|TRBJ1-1|.|TRBV29-1
CSVTGALLNTEAFF
TGCAGCGTTACGGGGGCCCTTCTGAACACTGAAGCTTTCTTT
>.|TRBJ2-7|few|TRBV6-2/TRBV6-3
CASRYGGPVYEQYF
TGTGCCAGCAGGTACGGAGGGCCTGTCTACGAGCAGTACTTC
>TRBD1|TRBJ2-3|few|TRBV5-1
CASRDGTGSDTQYF
TGCGCCAGCAGAGATGGGACAGGGTCAGATACGCAGTATTTT
>.|TRBJ2-7|.|TRBV12-3/TRBV12-4
CASRGTSGGPRNEQYF
TGTGCCAGCAGGGGGACGTCTGGGGGTCCTCGCAATGAGCAGTACTTC
>.|TRBJ2-4|once|TRBV11-2
CAGSPKGPNNEQYF
TGTGCCGGCAGCCCAAAGGGACCTAACAATGAGCAGTACTTC
>TRBD2|TRBJ2-3|.|TRBV20-1
CSASRTSGPTDTQYF
TGCAGTGCTAGCCGGACTAGCGGACCCACAGATACGCAGTATTTT
>TRBD1|TRBJ1-2|.|TRBV7-2
CASSRDRNNYGYTF
TGTGCCAGCTCCCGGGACAGGAATAACTATGGCTACACCTTC
>.|TRBJ2-7|many|TRBV29-1
CSVGTSSSYEQYF
TGCAGCGTTGGGACATCGAGCTCCTACGAGCAGTACTTC
>.|TRBJ2-7|.|TRBV7-9
CASTPIQQGEQYF
TGTGCCAGCACCCCCATCCAACAGGGAGAGCAGTACTTC
>.|TRBJ2-6|.|TRBV6-5
CASRSPGKRGANVLTF
TGTGCCAGCAGGTCTCCAGGGAAGAGAGGGGCCAACGTCCTGACTTTC
>.|TRBJ2-1|.|TRBV2
CASSVAERSYNEQFF
TGTGCCAGCAGTGTGGCGGAGCGCTCCTACAATGAGCAGTTCTTC
>TRBD1|TRBJ2-1|many|TRBV12-3/TRBV12-4
CASCPTGGAYNEQFF
TGTGCCAGCTGTCCTACAGGGGGCGCCTACAATGAGCAGTTCTTC
>TRBD1|TRBJ1-6|.|TRBV28
CASTRPAGGYSPLHF
TGTGCCAGCACTCGACCAGCAGGGGGCTATTCACCCCTCCACTTT
>.|TRBJ2-3|many|TRBV7-2
CASSMGPTQGTQYF
TGTGCCAGCAGCATGGGACCGACACAGGGTACGCAGTATTTT
>.|TRBJ2-1|many|TRBV28
CASSSWSGAYNEQFF
TGTGCCAGCAGTTCATGGTCAGGGGCCTACAATGAGCAGTTCTTC
>.|TRBJ2-7|few|TRBV5-1
CASSLAWQAYEQYF
TGCGCCAGCAGCTTGGCTTGGCAGGCCTACGAGCAGTACTTC
>.|TRBJ2-5|.|TRBV12-3/TRBV12-4
CASSFGVSNRETQYF
TGTGCCAGCAGTTTCGGGGTTTCCAATAGAGAGACCCAGTACTTC
>TRBD2|TRBJ2-5|few|TRBV4-1
CASSILAGASETQYF
TGCGCCAGCAGCATCCTAGCGGGAGCGAGTGAGACCCAGTACTTC
>TRBD2|TRBJ2-1|.|TRBV6-2/TRBV6-3
CASRPFGGGSYNEQFF
TGTGCCAGCAGGCCCTTTGGGGGGGGCTCCTACAATGAGCAGTTCTTC